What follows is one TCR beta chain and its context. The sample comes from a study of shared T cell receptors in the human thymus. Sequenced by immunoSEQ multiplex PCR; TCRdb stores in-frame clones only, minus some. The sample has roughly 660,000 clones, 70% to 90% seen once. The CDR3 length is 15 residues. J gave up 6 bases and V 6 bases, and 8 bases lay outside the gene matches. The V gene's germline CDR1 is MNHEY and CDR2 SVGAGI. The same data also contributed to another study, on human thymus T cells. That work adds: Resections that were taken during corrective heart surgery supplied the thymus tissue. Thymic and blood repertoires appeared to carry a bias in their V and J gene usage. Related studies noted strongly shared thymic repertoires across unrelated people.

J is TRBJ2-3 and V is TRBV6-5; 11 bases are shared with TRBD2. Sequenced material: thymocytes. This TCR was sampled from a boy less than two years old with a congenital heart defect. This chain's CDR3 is CASSTSGSHADTQYF. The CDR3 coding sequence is TGTGCCAGCAGCACTAGCGGGAGTCACGCGGATACGCAGTATTTT.